The 26 T cell receptor beta chains listed next were all sequenced from one sample in a study of shared clonotypes between healthy human individuals. The assay was immunoSEQ multiplex PCR, and TCRdb's table has in-frame clones only and misses some. The sample includes about 490,000 clones, around four fifths of them seen just once. Material for sequencing was PBMCs. These TCRs come from a woman in her thirties or forties in good health. Some clones in this sample may be carry-over from other donors' samples.

This chain connects TRBV27 to TRBJ2-7; D is perhaps TRBD1 (6 bases). The ends were cut back, 4 bases at V and 2 bases at J, with 12 bases in the middle. The CDR3 totals 14 residues. CDR1 is MNHEY, CDR2 SMNVEV, per germline (reference sequence). CDR3: CASSSTGPTYEQYF. DNA of the CDR3: TGTGCCAGCAGTTCGACAGGACCCACCTACGAGCAGTACTTC.

This sequence joins TRBV21-1 and TRBJ2-1; the table names TRBD1, a call not compared with the DNA. TRBV21-1 represents a pseudogene. The CDR3 runs to 14 residues. Here the CDR3 reads CASSKGDSSNEQFF. CDR3 bases: TGTGCCAGCAGCAAAGGGGACAGTTCCAATGAGCAGTTCTTC.

The chain has TRBV6-4 and TRBJ2-3; unclear D gene. The CDR3 has 12 residues. The germline gives CDR1 MRHNA, CDR2 SNTAGT. Trimming pared 8 bases from V and 6 bases from J, leaving 12 bases between. The CDR3 region is CASPGSVDTQYF. CDR3 bases: TGTGCCAGCCCCGGGTCCGTTGATACGCAGTATTTT.

The V call is TRBV2, the J call TRBJ1-2, with D maybe TRBD1 (5 bases). The germline gives CDR1 SNHLY, CDR2 FYNNEI. V gave up 7 bases and J gave up 4 bases, with 10 bases separating them. The CDR3 spans 12 residues. The CDR3 DNA reads as TGTGCCAGCATCGGGGGGGGCTATGGCTACACCTTC. Translation gives CASIGGGYGYTF. Looking up the rest from reference TRBV2 and TRBJ1-2 gives the full variable domain: EPEVTQTPSHQVTQMGQEVILRCVPISNHLYFYWYRQILGQKVEFLVSFYNNEISEKSEIFDDQFSVERPDGSNFTLKIRSTKLEDSAMYFCASIGGGYGYTFGSGTRLTVV.

This clone occurred once. This rearrangement joins TRBV7-3 to TRBJ2-1; D tentatively fits TRBD1 or TRBD2 (5 bases each). Germline lookup yields CDR1 SGHTA and CDR2 FQGTGA. V was clipped by 5 bases and J by 5 bases, with 22 bases between them. The length of the CDR3 is 17 residues. The CDR3 protein is CASSPTRGFPLDNEQFF. CDR3 DNA: TGTGCCAGCAGCCCGACCCGGGGCTTCCCCTTGGACAATGAGCAGTTCTTC. The full variable domain, rest sourced from reference TRBV7-3 and TRBJ2-1, is GAGVSQTPSNKVTEKGKYVELRCDPISGHTALYWYRQSLGQGPEFLIYFQGTGAADDSGLPNDRFFAVRPEGSVSTLKIQRTERGDSAVYLCASSPTRGFPLDNEQFFGPGTRLTVL.

This chain links TRBV5-4 with TRBJ2-5, with a weak D call TRBD2 (5 bases). The CDR3 length is 15 residues. V gave up 0 bases and J gave up 5 bases, with 14 bases separating them. Germline values: CDR1 SGHNT, CDR2 YYREEE (reference sequence). The DNA for the CDR3 is TGTGCCAGCAGCTTGGCGAGCGGTGGGAAGGAGACCCAGTACTTC. The encoded protein is CASSLASGGKETQYF. Full variable domain (missing parts from reference TRBV5-4 and TRBJ2-5): ETGVTQSPTHLIKTRGQQVTLRCSSQSGHNTVSWYQQALGQGPQFIFQYYREEENGRGNFPPRFSGLQFPNYSSELNVNALELDDSALYLCASSLASGGKETQYFGPGTRLLVL.

The chain links TRBV6-5 to TRBJ2-1; D ambiguous. Germline V lookup: CDR1 MNHEY, CDR2 SVGAGI. The V and J ends lost 8 bases and 3 bases respectively, with 17 bases between them. This CDR3 region has 15 residues. The DNA for the CDR3 is TGTGCCAGCCGCAAAGCCAAGAGGATCTACAATGAGCAGTTCTTC. Amino acid sequence: CASRKAKRIYNEQFF.

This clone was detected once. V gene TRBV19 combines with J gene TRBJ2-7; tentatively, D is TRBD1 or TRBD2 (6 bases each). In germline, CDR1 is LNHDA, CDR2 SQIVND (reference sequence). Trimming took off 3 bases at V and 1 base at J, with 13 bases between the two ends. There are 15 residues in the CDR3. The CDR3 sequence: CASSIRGHGSYEQYF. In DNA, the CDR3 is TGTGCCAGTAGTATCCGGGGGCATGGGTCCTACGAGCAGTACTTC.

The chain combines TRBV18 with TRBJ1-1; 8 bases are shared with TRBD1. Germline CDR1 KGHSH, CDR2 LQKENI. Trimming removed 4 bases from V and 4 bases from J; junction bases left unmatched: 11. CDR3 length equals 16 residues. CDR3 amino acids: CASSQETGELSTEAFF. In DNA, the CDR3 is TGTGCCAGCTCACAGGAGACAGGGGAATTAAGCACTGAAGCTTTCTTT.

This rearrangement joins TRBV18 to TRBJ2-3; D is unclear. With 2 bases removed from V and 4 bases from J, the gap between germline ends came to 19 bases. Per the germline V gene, CDR1 is KGHSH and CDR2 is LQKENI. CDR3 size: 17 residues. CDR3 loop: CASSPIPEGRKADTQYF. The CDR3 nucleotides are TGTGCCAGCTCACCAATACCCGAAGGACGAAAAGCAGATACGCAGTATTTT.

This chain connects TRBV6-5 to TRBJ2-5; D is perhaps TRBD1 (6 bases). The DNA end is more similar to TRBJ2-7, so the J call may be wrong. The CDR3 is 14 amino acids. Germline V gene lookup returns CDR1 MNHEY and CDR2 SVGAGI. The CDR3 DNA sequence: TGTGCCAGCAGCCCCCGAACAGGGACCTACGAGCAGTACTTC. This gives the protein CASSPRTGTYEQYF.

The gene calls are TRBV4-1 and TRBJ1-1; a weak D match, TRBD1 (5 bases). Trimming stripped 1 base from V and 0 bases from J, with 9 bases between. The CDR3 spans 15 residues. Looked up from germline, CDR1 is MGHRA and CDR2 is YSYEKL. CDR3 loop: CASSQVGGMNTEAFF. In DNA form, the CDR3 reads TGCGCCAGCAGCCAAGTCGGGGGAATGAACACTGAAGCTTTCTTT.

This sequence joins TRBV5-1 and TRBJ2-7; perhaps TRBD1 as D (6 bases). Germline V gene sequence: CDR1 SGHRS, CDR2 YFSETQ. Between the trimmed V and J ends, which lost 4 bases and 4 bases, there was a span of 18 bases. This CDR3 is built from 15 residues. The CDR3 sequence: CASSPGQSLAYEQYF. The CDR3 DNA reads TGCGCCAGCAGCCCCGGACAGTCTCTGGCGTACGAGCAGTACTTC.

The chain links TRBV13 to TRBJ2-1, with a weak D call TRBD2 (6 bases). Germline V gene sequence: CDR1 PRHDT, CDR2 FYEKMQ (reference sequence). CDR3 size: 16 residues. The germline V and J ends were trimmed by 0 bases and 4 bases, with 13 bases remaining between them. CDR3 DNA sequence: TGTGCCAGCAGCTTAGGCGGGCAGGCGGGGTACAATGAGCAGTTCTTC. Translating gives CASSLGGQAGYNEQFF.

V is TRBV5-4 and J is TRBJ2-1; 9 bases are shared with TRBD2. CDR1 and CDR2 from the germline V gene are SGHNT and YYREEE (reference sequence). The V gene end was trimmed by 0 bases and the J gene end by 0 bases; junction bases not matched to a gene: 4. CDR3 length: 17 amino acids. CDR3 DNA sequence: TGTGCCAGCAGCTTGGCCCTAGCGGGACTCTCCTACAATGAGCAGTTCTTC. Translation gives CASSLALAGLSYNEQFF.

A few counts support this clone. The J gene is TRBJ2-1, the V gene TRBV15, with TRBD2 as a possible D gene (5 bases). V lost 0 bases and J 7 bases, leaving 10 bases between the germline ends. Germline assignment: CDR1 LNHNV and CDR2 YYDKDF (reference sequence). This CDR3 has 14 residues. The CDR3 sequence: CATSRDLAENEQFF. The CDR3 coding sequence is TGTGCCACCAGCAGAGATCTAGCCGAAAATGAGCAGTTCTTC. The full variable domain, in which reference TRBV15 and TRBJ2-1 provide the parts outside the CDR3, is DAMVIQNPRYQVTQFGKPVTLSCSQTLNHNVMYWYQQKSSQAPKLLFHYYDKDFNNEADTPDNFQSRRPNTSFCFLDIRSPGLGDTAMYLCATSRDLAENEQFFGPGTRLTVL.

The chain joins TRBV9 to TRBJ2-7; D call uncertain. The CDR3 has 14 residues. V dropped 0 bases and J dropped 2 bases, with 9 bases sitting between them. Germline V gene lookup returns CDR1 SGDLS and CDR2 YYNGEE. The CDR3 sequence is CASSVVPSAYEQYF. The CDR3 bases are TGTGCCAGCAGCGTAGTCCCCTCTGCCTACGAGCAGTACTTC.

CDR3 in amino acids: CASSHPGGPQVGISETQYF. DNA for the CDR3: TGTGCCAGCAGCCACCCGGGGGGCCCACAGGTTGGGATTTCGGAGACCCAGTACTTC. The chain has TRBV9 and TRBJ2-5; a possible D gene is TRBD2 (7 bases). This CDR3 spans 19 amino acids. Looked up from germline, CDR1 is SGDLS and CDR2 is YYNGEE. Deletions cut 4 bases from V and 5 bases from J, with 30 bases between.

Of note for this clone: This same CDR3 is encoded by further DNA sequences in the sample. The CDR3 region is CASSIARGETQYF. CDR3 DNA: TGTGCCAGTAGTATAGCCAGGGGAGAGACCCAGTACTTC. This chain connects TRBV19 to TRBJ2-5, with D perhaps TRBD1 (6 bases). V lost 1 base, J lost 4 bases, and 7 bases lay in between. This CDR3 spans 13 amino acids. The germline gives CDR1 LNHDA, CDR2 SQIVND (reference sequence).

V is TRBV27 and J is TRBJ2-1; a possible D gene is TRBD1 (5 bases). The length of the CDR3 is 16 residues. V was cut by 6 bases and J by 4 bases, with 19 bases left in between. The germline CDR1 and CDR2 sequences are MNHEY and SMNVEV (reference sequence). The CDR3 protein is CASSPDWGSLYNEQFF. CDR3 nucleotide sequence: TGTGCCAGCAGCCCGGATTGGGGCAGTCTTTACAATGAGCAGTTCTTC.

The J gene is TRBJ1-6, the V gene TRBV5-1; D remains unclear. The CDR3 contains 14 residues. V lost 0 bases and J 5 bases, leaving 6 bases between the germline ends. Germline values: CDR1 SGHRS, CDR2 YFSETQ. The CDR3, as DNA: TGCGCCAGCAGCTTGGATGCGGATAATTCACCCCTCCACTTT. Translating gives CASSLDADNSPLHF. The full variable domain, completed using reference TRBV5-1 and TRBJ1-6, is KAGVTQTPRYLIKTRGQQVTLSCSPISGHRSVSWYQQTPGQGLQFLFEYFSETQRNKGNFPGRFSGRQFSNSRSEMNVSTLELGDSALYLCASSLDADNSPLHFGNGTRLTVT.

V is TRBV7-2 and J is TRBJ2-3; TRBD2 matches at 10 bases. Germline lookup yields CDR1 SGHTA and CDR2 FQGNSA. Trimming cost V 2 bases and J 4 bases; bases outside gene matches: 3. The CDR3 contains 15 residues. The CDR3 nucleotides are TGTGCCAGCAGCTTAAGCGGGAGGGCCGCAGATACGCAGTATTTT. Translating it yields CASSLSGRAADTQYF.

The chain couples TRBV4-3 to TRBJ2-1, with no clear D. CDR3 length equals 15 residues. CDR1 is LGHNA and CDR2 is YSLEER in the germline V gene. Between the trimmed V and J ends, which lost 1 base and 13 bases, there was a span of 20 bases. The CDR3 region has the DNA TGCGCCAGCAGCCAAGGGCGGTTAGCTCAGGTCTTCCAGTTCTTC. Its translation: CASSQGRLAQVFQFF.

This rearrangement joins TRBV4-3 to TRBJ2-3; no firm D call. V lost 0 bases to trimming and J lost 1 base, with 11 bases between them. Germline CDR1 is LGHNA and CDR2 is YSLEER. The CDR3 runs 16 residues. The CDR3 region has the DNA TGCGCCAGCAGCCAAGATGCAGGTGGGGGCACAGATACGCAGTATTTT. It is translated as CASSQDAGGGTDTQYF.

On this clone itself: The junction and the germline gene differ at one end; a read error may be behind it. This chain links TRBV5-4 with TRBJ1-2; TRBD1 aligns across 9 bases. The CDR3 has 14 amino acids. CDR1 and CDR2 from the germline V gene are SGHNT and YYREEE (reference sequence). The CDR3 region has the DNA TGTGCCAGCAGCTCCCGGACAGGGGAGTGGGGCTGCACCTTC. It yields the protein CASSSRTGEWGCTF.

J is TRBJ2-2 and V is TRBV29-1; D call uncertain. V lost 6 bases and J lost 5, with 7 bases in between. CDR1 SQVTM and CDR2 ANQGSEA come from the germline V gene. The CDR3 runs to 11 residues. The CDR3 DNA is TGCAGCGTGGCTAGTACCGGGGAGCTGTTTTTT. It yields the protein CSVASTGELFF.